This T cell receptor beta chain was documented in a study of T cell repertoires in cytomegalovirus infection. Findings and caveats of the study: Cumulative frequency of public TCR beta families picked out carriers of CMV plus the relevant HLA.

This clonotype has at least ten counts. Its antigen is still unknown. The CDR3 is 15 residues long. The J segment lost 3 bases and the V segment lost 5 bases, leaving 6 bases of the junction unmatched. Germline V gene sequence: CDR1 SGHVS, CDR2 FQNEAQ. MiXCR, run by TCRdb on the reads, gives a single entry per CDR3 protein. The sample lists 640,000 or so distinct CDR3 sequences; around 35% were seen once. The clonotype originates from a human donor in good health (CMV status not recorded). Some clones in this sample may be carry-over from other donors' samples. Source: cultured PBMCs, taken from culture after CMV antigen stimulation. The chain links TRBV7-8 to TRBJ1-4; 7 bases are a match to TRBD1. The CDR3 DNA reads as TGTGCCAGCAGCACAGGGGCTGGGGCTAATGAAAAACTGTTTTTT. It is translated as CASSTGAGANEKLFF.